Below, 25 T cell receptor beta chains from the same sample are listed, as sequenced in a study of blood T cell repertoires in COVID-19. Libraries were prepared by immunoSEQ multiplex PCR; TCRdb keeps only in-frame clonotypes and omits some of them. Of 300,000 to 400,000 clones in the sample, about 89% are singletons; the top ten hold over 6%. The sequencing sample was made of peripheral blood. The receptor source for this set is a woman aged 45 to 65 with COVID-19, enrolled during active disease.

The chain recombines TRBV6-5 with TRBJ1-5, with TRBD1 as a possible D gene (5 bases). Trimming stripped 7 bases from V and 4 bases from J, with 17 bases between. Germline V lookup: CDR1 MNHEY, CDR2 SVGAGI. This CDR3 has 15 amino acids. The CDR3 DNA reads TGTGCCAGCAAGGCGGGGCGGGTAGGGAATCAGCCCCAGCATTTT. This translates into CASKAGRVGNQPQHF.

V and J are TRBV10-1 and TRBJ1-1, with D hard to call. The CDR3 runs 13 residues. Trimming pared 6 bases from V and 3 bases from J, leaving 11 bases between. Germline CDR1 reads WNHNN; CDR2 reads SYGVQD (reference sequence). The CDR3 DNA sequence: TGCGCCAGCAGATACCGGGAGGACACTGAAGCTTTCTTT. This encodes CASRYREDTEAFF.

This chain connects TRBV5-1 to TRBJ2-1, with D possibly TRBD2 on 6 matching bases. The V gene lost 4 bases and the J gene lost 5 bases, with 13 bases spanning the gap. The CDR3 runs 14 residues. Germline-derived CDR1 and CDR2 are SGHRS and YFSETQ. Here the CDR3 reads CASSRRDWDNEQFF. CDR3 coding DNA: TGCGCCAGCAGCAGGAGGGACTGGGACAATGAGCAGTTCTTC.

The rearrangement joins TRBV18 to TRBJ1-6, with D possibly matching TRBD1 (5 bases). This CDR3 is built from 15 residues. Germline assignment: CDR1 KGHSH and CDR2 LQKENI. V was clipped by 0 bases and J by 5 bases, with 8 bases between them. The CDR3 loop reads CASSPPGRDNSPLHF. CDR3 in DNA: TGTGCCAGCTCACCACCAGGCAGGGATAATTCACCCCTCCACTTT.

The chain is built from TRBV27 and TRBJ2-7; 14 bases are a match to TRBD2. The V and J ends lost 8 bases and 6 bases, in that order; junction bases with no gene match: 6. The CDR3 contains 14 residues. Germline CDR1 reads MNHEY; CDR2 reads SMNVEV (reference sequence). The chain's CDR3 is CASRRLAGGSEQYF. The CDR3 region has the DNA TGTGCCAGCCGTAGACTAGCGGGAGGGAGCGAGCAGTACTTC.

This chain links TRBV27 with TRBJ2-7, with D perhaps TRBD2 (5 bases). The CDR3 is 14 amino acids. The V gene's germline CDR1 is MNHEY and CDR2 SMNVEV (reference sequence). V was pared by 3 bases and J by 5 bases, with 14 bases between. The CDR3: CASSFGLGRDEQYF. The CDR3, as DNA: TGTGCCAGCAGTTTCGGATTAGGGCGGGACGAGCAGTACTTC.

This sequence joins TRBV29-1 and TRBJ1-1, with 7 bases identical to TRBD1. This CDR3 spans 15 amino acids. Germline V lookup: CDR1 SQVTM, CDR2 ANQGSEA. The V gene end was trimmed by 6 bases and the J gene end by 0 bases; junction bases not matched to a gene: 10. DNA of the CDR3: TGCAGCGTCCCGGTCCAGGGGGGTATGAACACTGAAGCTTTCTTT. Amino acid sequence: CSVPVQGGMNTEAFF.

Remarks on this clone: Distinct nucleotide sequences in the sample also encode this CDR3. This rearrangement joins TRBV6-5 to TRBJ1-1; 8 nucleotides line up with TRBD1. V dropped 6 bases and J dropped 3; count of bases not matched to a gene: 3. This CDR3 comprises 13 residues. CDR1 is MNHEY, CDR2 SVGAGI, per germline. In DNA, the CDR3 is TGTGCCAGCAGAAGGACAGGGTACACTGAAGCTTTCTTT. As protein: CASRRTGYTEAFF.

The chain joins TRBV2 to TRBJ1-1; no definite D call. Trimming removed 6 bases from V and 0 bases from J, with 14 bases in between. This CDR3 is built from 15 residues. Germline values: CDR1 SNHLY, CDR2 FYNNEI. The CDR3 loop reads CASSSGGGLNTEAFF. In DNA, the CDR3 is TGTGCCAGCAGCTCCGGAGGCGGGTTGAACACTGAAGCTTTCTTT.

In DNA form, the CDR3 reads TGTGCCAGCTCAGCATACAGGGAGTGGACTGAAGCTTTCTTT. This codes for CASSAYREWTEAFF. The rearrangement joins TRBV18 to TRBJ1-1, with D perhaps TRBD1 (6 bases). Germline V lookup: CDR1 KGHSH, CDR2 LQKENI. V gave up 5 bases and J gave up 5 bases, with 15 bases separating them. The CDR3 covers 14 residues.

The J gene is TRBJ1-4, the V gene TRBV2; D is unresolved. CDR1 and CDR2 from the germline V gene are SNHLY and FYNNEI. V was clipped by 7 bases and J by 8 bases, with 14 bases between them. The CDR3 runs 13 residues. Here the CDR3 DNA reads TGTGCCAGCATCAAGAATTTGCGGGAAAAACTGTTTTTT. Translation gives CASIKNLREKLFF.

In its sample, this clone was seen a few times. This CDR3 is CAWAVAGARRQFF. As DNA, the CDR3 is TGTGCCTGGGCCGTAGCGGGGGCCAGGAGGCAGTTCTTC. The chain recombines TRBV30 with TRBJ2-1, with 9 bases fitting TRBD2. CDR3 length: 13 residues. Germline CDR1 is GTSNPN and CDR2 is SVGIG (reference sequence). V dropped 5 bases and J dropped 12; count of bases not matched to a gene: 11.

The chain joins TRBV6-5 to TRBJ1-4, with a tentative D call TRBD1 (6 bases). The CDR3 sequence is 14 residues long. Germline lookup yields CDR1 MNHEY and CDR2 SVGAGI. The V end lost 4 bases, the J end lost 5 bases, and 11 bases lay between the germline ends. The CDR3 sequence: CASSSWTDNEKLFF. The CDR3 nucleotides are TGTGCCAGCAGTTCGTGGACAGACAATGAAAAACTGTTTTTT.

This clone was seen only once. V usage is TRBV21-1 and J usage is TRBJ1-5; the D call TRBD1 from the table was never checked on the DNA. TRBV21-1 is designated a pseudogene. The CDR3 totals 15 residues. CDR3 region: CASSKSGGTNQPQHF. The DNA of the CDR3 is TGTGCCAGCAGCAAATCTGGGGGCACCAATCAGCCCCAGCATTTT.

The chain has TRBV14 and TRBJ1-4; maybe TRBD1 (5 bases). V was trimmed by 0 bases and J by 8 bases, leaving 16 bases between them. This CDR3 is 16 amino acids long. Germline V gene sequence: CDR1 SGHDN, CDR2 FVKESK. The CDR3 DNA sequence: TGTGCCAGCAGCCAAGATCTCCCAGGGTGGAAGGAAAAACTGTTTTTT. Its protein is CASSQDLPGWKEKLFF.

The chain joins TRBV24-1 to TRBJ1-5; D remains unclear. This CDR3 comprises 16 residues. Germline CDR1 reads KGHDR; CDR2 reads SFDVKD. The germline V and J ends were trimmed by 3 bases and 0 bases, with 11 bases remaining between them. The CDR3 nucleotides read TGTGCCACCAGTGATCCGCCGGGGTATAGCAATCAGCCCCAGCATTTT. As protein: CATSDPPGYSNQPQHF.

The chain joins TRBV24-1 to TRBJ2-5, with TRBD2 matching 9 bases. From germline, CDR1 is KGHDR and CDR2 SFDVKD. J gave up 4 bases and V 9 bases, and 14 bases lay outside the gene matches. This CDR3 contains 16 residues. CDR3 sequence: CATGSGGTSSLETQYF. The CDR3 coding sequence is TGTGCCACCGGGAGTGGTGGGACTAGCTCGTTAGAGACCCAGTACTTC.

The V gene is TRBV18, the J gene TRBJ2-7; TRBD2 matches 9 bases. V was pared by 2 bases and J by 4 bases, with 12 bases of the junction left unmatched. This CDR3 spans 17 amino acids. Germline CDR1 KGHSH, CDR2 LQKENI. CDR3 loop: CASSPMGLAQIGYEQYF. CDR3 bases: TGTGCCAGCTCACCAATGGGACTAGCTCAAATCGGGTACGAGCAGTACTTC.

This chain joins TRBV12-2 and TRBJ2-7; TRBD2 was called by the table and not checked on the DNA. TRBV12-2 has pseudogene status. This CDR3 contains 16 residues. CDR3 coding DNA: TGTGCAAGTCGCTTTCCTCGACTAGATTCCCCCTACGAGCAGTACTTC. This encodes CASRFPRLDSPYEQYF.

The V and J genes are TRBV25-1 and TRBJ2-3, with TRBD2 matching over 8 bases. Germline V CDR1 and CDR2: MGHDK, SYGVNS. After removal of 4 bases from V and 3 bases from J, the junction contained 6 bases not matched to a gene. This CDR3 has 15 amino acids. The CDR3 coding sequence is TGTGCCAGCAGTGTAACTAGCGGATTGACAGATACGCAGTATTTT. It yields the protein CASSVTSGLTDTQYF. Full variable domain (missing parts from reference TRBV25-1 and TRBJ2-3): EADIYQTPRYLVIGTGKKITLECSQTMGHDKMYWYQQDPGMELHLIHYSYGVNSTEKGDLSSESTVSRIRTEHFPLTLESARPSHTSQYLCASSVTSGLTDTQYFGPGTRLTVL.

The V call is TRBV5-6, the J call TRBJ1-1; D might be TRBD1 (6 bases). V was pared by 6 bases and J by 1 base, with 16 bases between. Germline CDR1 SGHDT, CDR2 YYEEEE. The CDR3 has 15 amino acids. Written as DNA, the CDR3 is TGTGCCAGCAAACACCGCCCAGGGGCGAACACTGAAGCTTTCTTT. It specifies CASKHRPGANTEAFF. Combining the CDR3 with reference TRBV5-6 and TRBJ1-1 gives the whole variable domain DAGVTQSPTHLIKTRGQQVTLRCSPKSGHDTVSWYQQALGQGPQFIFQYYEEEERQRGNFPDRFSGHQFPNYSSELNVNALLLGDSALYLCASKHRPGANTEAFFGQGTRLTVV.

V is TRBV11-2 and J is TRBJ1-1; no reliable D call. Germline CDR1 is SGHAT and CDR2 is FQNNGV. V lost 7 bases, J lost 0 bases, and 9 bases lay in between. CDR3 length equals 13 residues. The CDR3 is CASTPKLNTEAFF. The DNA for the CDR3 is TGTGCCAGCACCCCCAAGCTGAACACTGAAGCTTTCTTT.

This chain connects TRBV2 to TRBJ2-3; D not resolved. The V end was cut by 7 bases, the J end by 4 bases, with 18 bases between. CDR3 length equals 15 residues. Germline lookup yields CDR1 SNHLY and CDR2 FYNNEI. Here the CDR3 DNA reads TGTGCCAGCAAAGCCGGAGACCGCGCACCAGATACGCAGTATTTT. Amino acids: CASKAGDRAPDTQYF.

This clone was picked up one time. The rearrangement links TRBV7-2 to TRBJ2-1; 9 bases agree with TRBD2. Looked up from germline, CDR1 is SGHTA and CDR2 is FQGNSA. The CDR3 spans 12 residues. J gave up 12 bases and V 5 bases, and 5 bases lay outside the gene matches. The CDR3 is CASSASGTWQFF. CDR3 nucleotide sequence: TGTGCCAGCAGCGCTAGCGGGACTTGGCAGTTCTTC.

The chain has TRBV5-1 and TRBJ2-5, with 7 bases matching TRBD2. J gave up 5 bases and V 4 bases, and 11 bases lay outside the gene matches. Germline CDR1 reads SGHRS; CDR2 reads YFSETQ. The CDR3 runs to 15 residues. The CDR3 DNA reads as TGCGCCAGCAGCGCGGGTTCTAGCGGAGGGGAGACCCAGTACTTC. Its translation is CASSAGSSGGETQYF.